Below, one T cell receptor (beta chain) is given with its context. This sample was included in a study of blood T cell repertoires in COVID-19. Study at large: Nucleic acid was either cDNA or gDNA, and it came from T cells, B-cell-depleted T cells, or PBMCs.

Sequenced by immunoSEQ multiplex PCR; TCRdb stores in-frame clones only, minus some. The table has 200,000 to 300,000 clones, about four fifths seen once. Exposed study participants had met a COVID-19 case within 2 weeks before entry. Germline loops: CDR1 SSHAT, CDR2 FNYEAQ (reference sequence). The CDR3 is 15 amino acids. Trimming pared 5 bases from V and 4 bases from J, leaving 14 bases between. This receptor was obtained from a woman in her thirties or forties who had been exposed to COVID-19. The J gene is TRBJ1-4, the V gene TRBV7-7; tentatively, D is TRBD1 (6 bases). Sequencing was performed on PBMCs or T cells enriched from blood (not recorded which). Here the CDR3 reads CASSRGQSSNEKLFF. The CDR3 DNA reads TGTGCCAGCAGCCGCGGACAGTCTAGTAATGAAAAACTGTTTTTT.